The 22 T cell receptor beta chains given below trace back to one sample, sequenced in a study of T cells in Graves' hyperthyroidism and ophthalmopathy. TCR beta CDR3 sequences were amplified from RNA transcripts. Primed by the HTBI set, a first-round RT-PCR was run on the TCR CDR3. TCRdb independently ran MiXCR on the multiplex PCR reads; one entry per CDR3 protein. The sample contains fewer than 350,000 distinct CDR3 sequences, less than 20% of which appear only once. Sequenced sample: blood. The receptors were gathered from a man aged 45 to 65 with Graves' ophthalmopathy.

A note on this clonotype: It may be a read error: a sequence one base away is much more abundant. J is TRBJ2-7 and V is TRBV5-1; D is unresolved. The CDR3 loop spans 13 amino acids. The germline V gene has CDR1 SGHRS and CDR2 YFSETQ. V lost 1 base to trimming and J lost 6 bases, with 11 bases between them. CDR3 loop: CASSLYGQCEQYF. The CDR3 DNA sequence: TGCGCCAGCAGCTTGTACGGGCAGTGCGAGCAGTACTTC.

This clonotype was seen ten or more times. This sequence joins TRBV11-1 and TRBJ2-3; D is unresolved. This CDR3 contains 12 residues. The V end lost 2 bases, the J end lost 6 bases, and 6 bases lay between the germline ends. CDR1 is SGHAT and CDR2 is FQDESV in the germline V gene (reference sequence). This CDR3 is CASSLPGDTQYF. The DNA for the CDR3 is TGTGCCAGCAGCTTACCTGGCGATACGCAGTATTTT.

This clonotype was counted many times. The rearrangement uses TRBV7-8 and TRBJ1-2; 9 bases match TRBD1. The CDR3 runs 17 residues. Germline loops: CDR1 SGHVS, CDR2 FQNEAQ. The V gene end was trimmed by 5 bases and the J gene end by 1 base; junction bases not matched to a gene: 11. The CDR3 region has the DNA TGTGCCAGCAGCCCCCGGGACAGGGTCGTACTTAACTATGGCTACACCTTC. This sequence encodes CASSPRDRVVLNYGYTF.

The table lists this clonotype with a few counts. The chain couples TRBV24-1 to TRBJ2-2; 7 bases match TRBD2. The germline V gene encodes CDR1 KGHDR and CDR2 SFDVKD. J lost 0 bases, V lost 3 bases, and 0 bases had no gene match. The CDR3 spans 15 residues. CDR3 residues: CATSDRGANTGELFF. The CDR3 DNA reads TGTGCCACCAGTGATCGGGGGGCGAACACCGGGGAGCTGTTTTTT.

This clonotype was counted only a few times. The chain carries TRBV6-1 and TRBJ1-5; perhaps TRBD1 as D (5 bases). The CDR3 has 14 amino acids. V was cut by 5 bases and J by 7 bases, with 15 bases left in between. The germline V gene encodes CDR1 MNHNS and CDR2 SASEGT. CDR3 DNA: TGTGCCAGCAGTTCAACTGCAGGGCGGCAGCCCCAGCATTTT. Translating it yields CASSSTAGRQPQHF.

This clonotype was observed at least ten times. CDR3 region: CASRRTGVSNQPQHF. The CDR3 DNA is TGTGCCAGCAGGCGGACAGGGGTTAGCAATCAGCCCCAGCATTTT. The chain couples TRBV28 to TRBJ1-5, with 9 nucleotides matching TRBD1. The germline gives CDR1 MDHEN, CDR2 SYDVKM. V was pared by 6 bases and J by 0 bases, with 3 bases of the junction left unmatched. This CDR3 is 15 amino acids long.

This clonotype has ten or more counts. V usage is TRBV30 and J usage is TRBJ2-1, with 7 bases lining up with TRBD2. The V and J ends lost 2 bases and 9 bases, in that order; junction bases with no gene match: 7. Germline V gives CDR1 GTSNPN, CDR2 SVGIG (reference sequence). CDR3 length: 13 residues. CDR3 sequence: CAWSREGPREQFF. CDR3 sequence (DNA): TGTGCCTGGAGTAGGGAGGGCCCGCGTGAGCAGTTCTTC. Full variable domain (remainder filled in from reference TRBV30 and TRBJ2-1): SQTIHQWPATLVQPVGSPLSLECTVEGTSNPNLYWYRQAAGRGLQLLFYSVGIGQISSEVPQNLSASRPQDRQFILSSKKLLLSDSGFYLCAWSREGPREQFFGPGTRLTVL.

The rearrangement uses TRBV5-1 and TRBJ2-3; maybe TRBD2 (7 bases). V lost 6 bases, J lost 4 bases, and 15 bases lay in between. The CDR3 loop spans 14 amino acids. Germline assignment: CDR1 SGHRS and CDR2 YFSETQ. CDR3 nucleotide sequence: TGCGCCAGCAAGGGGGACTATAGATCAGATACGCAGTATTTT. It translates to CASKGDYRSDTQYF. Supplemented by reference TRBV5-1 and TRBJ2-3, the full variable domain reads KAGVTQTPRYLIKTRGQQVTLSCSPISGHRSVSWYQQTPGQGLQFLFEYFSETQRNKGNFPGRFSGRQFSNSRSEMNVSTLELGDSALYLCASKGDYRSDTQYFGPGTRLTVL.

A few counts support this clonotype. The gene calls are TRBV12-3 or TRBV12-4 and TRBJ2-3; 11 nucleotides line up with TRBD2. CDR3 length equals 15 residues. With V trimmed by 3 bases and J by 4 bases, 3 bases remained unmatched. CDR3 nucleotides: TGTGCCAGCAGTTTGACTAGCGGGAAATCAGATACGCAGTATTTT. It encodes CASSLTSGKSDTQYF.

This clonotype was detected a few times. The chain links TRBV28 to TRBJ1-5; the match to TRBD1 covers 9 bases. Germline CDR1 is MDHEN and CDR2 is SYDVKM. V lost 6 bases, J lost 11 bases, and 14 bases stayed unmatched. This CDR3 is 15 amino acids long. The CDR3 nucleotides are TGTGCCAGCAGCCCGGGACAGGGTGGTGGGGGGACCCAGCATTTT. Its protein is CASSPGQGGGGTQHF.

This clonotype was observed a handful of times. The chain combines TRBV2 with TRBJ1-6; D is ambiguous. With 2 bases removed from V and 11 bases from J, the gap between germline ends came to 16 bases. The CDR3 sequence is 15 residues long. The germline V gene encodes CDR1 SNHLY and CDR2 FYNNEI. DNA for the CDR3: TGTGCCAGCAGTGAAAGGGAGGACTTGAATCCACCCCTCCACTTT. Translated, it gives CASSEREDLNPPLHF.

In its sample, this clonotype was seen a few times. The chain employs TRBV10-3 and TRBJ2-7; 9 nucleotides align to TRBD1. CDR1 and CDR2 (germline): ENHRY, SYGVKD. There are 16 residues in the CDR3. Unmatched junction bases numbered 11, after V lost 5 bases and J lost 3 bases. The CDR3, as DNA: TGTGCCATCAGTAAATACCGGGACAGGGCGGACTACGAGCAGTACTTC. This translates into CAISKYRDRADYEQYF.

The chain carries TRBV11-2 and TRBJ2-1; 8 nucleotides match TRBD2. The trim removed 0 bases at V and 4 bases at J, leaving 2 bases unmatched. Germline V lookup: CDR1 SGHAT, CDR2 FQNNGV. This CDR3 is 15 amino acids long. The CDR3 DNA follows: TGTGCCAGCAGCTTAGAACTAGCGGTTTACAATGAGCAGTTCTTC. This codes for CASSLELAVYNEQFF.

This rearrangement joins TRBV20-1 to TRBJ2-2; tentative D call: TRBD2 (7 bases). V was pared by 3 bases and J by 1 base, with 9 bases between. This CDR3 is 14 amino acids long. The germline V gene has CDR1 DFQATT and CDR2 SNEGSKA (reference sequence). The CDR3 bases are TGCAGTGCTAGCGGGGGGCTGAACACCGGGGAGCTGTTTTTT. This encodes CSASGGLNTGELFF.

This clonotype was found many times. The V gene is TRBV2, the J gene TRBJ1-2; 9 bases map to TRBD1. V shed 6 bases, J shed 4 bases, and the junction held 6 bases outside the gene matches. There are 14 residues in the CDR3. CDR1 and CDR2 (germline): SNHLY, FYNNEI. CDR3 protein: CASRVQGAGYGYTF. As DNA, the CDR3 is TGTGCCAGCAGGGTACAGGGGGCTGGCTATGGCTACACCTTC.

This clonotype was seen only a few times. The chain joins TRBV5-4 to TRBJ1-1, with TRBD1 as a possible D gene (6 bases). Germline CDR1 SGHNT, CDR2 YYREEE (reference sequence). The CDR3 runs 18 residues. The V gene lost 0 bases and the J gene lost 7 bases, with 25 bases spanning the gap. The CDR3 coding sequence is TGTGCCAGCAGCTTGGGTTTGGGGGCCGGGACTCCGGCAATTGAAGCTTTCTTT. This sequence encodes CASSLGLGAGTPAIEAFF.

The chain has TRBV19 and TRBJ2-3; TRBD1 is a possible D gene (6 bases). Trimming pared 5 bases from V and 6 bases from J, leaving 9 bases between. Germline CDR1 reads LNHDA; CDR2 reads SQIVND (reference sequence). The CDR3 has 12 residues. CDR3 sequence: CASSSQGDTQYF. The CDR3 DNA reads as TGTGCCAGTAGTTCCCAGGGGGATACGCAGTATTTT.

This chain joins TRBV28 and TRBJ2-2; D not resolved. The CDR3 has 11 amino acids. Germline loops: CDR1 MDHEN, CDR2 SYDVKM. V was clipped by 8 bases and J by 8 bases, with 9 bases between them. CDR3: CASLSRGELFF. The CDR3 coding sequence is TGTGCCAGCCTCTCGAGGGGGGAGCTGTTTTTT. Filled out from reference TRBV28 and TRBJ2-2, the complete variable domain reads DVKVTQSSRYLVKRTGEKVFLECVQDMDHENMFWYRQDPGLGLRLIYFSYDVKMKEKGDIPEGYSVSREKKERFSLILESASTNQTSMYLCASLSRGELFFGEGSRLTVL.

The chain employs TRBV18 and TRBJ2-3; the D is unclear. The CDR3 extends over 16 amino acids. Germline lookup yields CDR1 KGHSH and CDR2 LQKENI. Trimming shortened V by 3 bases and J by 0 bases, and 13 bases separated the two germline ends. Here the CDR3 reads CASSPPGGVSTDTQYF. The CDR3 DNA reads as TGTGCCAGCTCACCGCCTGGTGGGGTTAGCACAGATACGCAGTATTTT.

This clonotype was counted only a few times. The CDR3 DNA reads as TGTGCCAGCAGTTGGGACAGGGTCAATGAGCAGTTCTTC. It encodes CASSWDRVNEQFF. The chain has TRBV27 and TRBJ2-1; 9 bases line up with TRBD1. Germline V gene sequence: CDR1 MNHEY, CDR2 SMNVEV (reference sequence). The length of the CDR3 is 13 residues. V lost 4 bases and J lost 6; bases outside the gene matches: 1.

This clonotype was observed at least ten times. The chain couples TRBV3-1 to TRBJ2-2; 9 bases map to TRBD1. The CDR3 length is 15 residues. V lost 1 base to trimming and J lost 7 bases; unmatched junction nucleotides: 4. Germline V gives CDR1 LGHDT, CDR2 YNNKEL (reference sequence). CDR3 amino acids: CASSQGGTGNGELFF. CDR3 DNA: TGTGCCAGCAGCCAAGGAGGGACAGGGAACGGGGAGCTGTTTTTT. The full variable domain, in which reference TRBV3-1 and TRBJ2-2 provide the parts outside the CDR3, is DTAVSQTPKYLVTQMGNDKSIKCEQNLGHDTMYWYKQDSKKFLKIMFSYNNKELIINETVPNRFSPKSPDKAHLNLHINSLELGDSAVYFCASSQGGTGNGELFFGEGSRLTVL.

This clonotype was recorded at least ten times. The chain has TRBV20-1 and TRBJ2-5; D call uncertain. CDR1 is DFQATT, CDR2 SNEGSKA, per germline (reference sequence). The CDR3 runs to 15 residues. V dropped 0 bases and J dropped 3 bases, with 14 bases sitting between them. In DNA form, the CDR3 reads TGCAGTGCTAGAGATCCGAATGGTTACGAAGAGACCCAGTACTTC. Translated, it gives CSARDPNGYEETQYF.